This T cell receptor beta chain comes out of a study of resident and recirculating memory T cells in vitiligo. The wider study: Shave-biopsy epidermis from lesional and nonlesional skin was sequenced alongside PBMCs.

TCRdb's copy holds only in-frame clones and misses some; the assay was immunoSEQ multiplex PCR. The sample holds 75,000 to 95,000 clones, roughly 94% seen once. The CDR3 sequence is 10 residues long. Germline V gene lookup returns CDR1 SQVTM and CDR2 ANQGSEA. The V end was cut by 3 bases, the J end by 8 bases, with 4 bases between. The rearrangement uses TRBV29-1 and TRBJ2-2, with D hard to call. The sample consisted of blood. The TCR was taken from a male donor with vitiligo. CDR3 DNA sequence: TGCAGCGTTGATGCGGGGGAGCTGTTTTTT. Protein sequence: CSVDAGELFF.